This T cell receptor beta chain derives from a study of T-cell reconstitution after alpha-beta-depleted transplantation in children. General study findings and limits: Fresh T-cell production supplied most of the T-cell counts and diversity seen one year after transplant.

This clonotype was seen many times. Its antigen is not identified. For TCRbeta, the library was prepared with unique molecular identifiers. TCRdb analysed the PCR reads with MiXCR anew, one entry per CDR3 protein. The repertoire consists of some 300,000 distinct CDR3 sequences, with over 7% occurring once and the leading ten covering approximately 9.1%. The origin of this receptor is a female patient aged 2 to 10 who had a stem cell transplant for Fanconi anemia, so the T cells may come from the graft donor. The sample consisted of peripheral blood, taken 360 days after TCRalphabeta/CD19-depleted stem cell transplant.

The DNA for the CDR3 is TGTGCCAGCAGCTCCGACACAGGCTACAATGAGCAGTTCTTC. It encodes CASSSDTGYNEQFF. The chain is built from TRBV7-9 and TRBJ2-1; perhaps TRBD1 as D (5 bases). The germline V and J ends were trimmed by 4 bases and 3 bases, with 10 bases remaining between them. In germline, CDR1 is SEHNR, CDR2 FQNEAQ (reference sequence). The CDR3 contains 14 residues.